The 26 T cell receptor beta chains reported below all come from one sample, sequenced in a study of T cell repertoires and HLA-DP antigens (dated by TCRdb to 2017 to 2018). The receptor library was made with the immunoSEQ multiplex PCR assay. In its TCRdb copy, this immuneACCESS table keeps in-frame sequences only and misses some clones. Where compared with another copy, unresolved V genes explain less than half of these, and the others have no known cause. This sample comprises over 100,000 clones, around 92% of them detected only once. The ten largest clones capture less than 0.35% of the sample. Antigens for these TCRs are unknown. What was sequenced was CD4+ T cells from PBMCs. The receptor set was obtained from a woman aged 18 to 35 in good health and CMV-seronegative.

In DNA form, the CDR3 reads TGTGCCATCAGTGACTCCAGGGGTGGAAACACCATATATTTT. Translating gives CAISDSRGGNTIYF. J is TRBJ1-3 and V is TRBV10-3; maybe TRBD1 (6 bases). Germline values: CDR1 ENHRY, CDR2 SYGVKD. V shed 3 bases and J shed 3 bases, with 9 bases lying between them. This CDR3 is 14 amino acids long.

This sequence joins TRBV7-3 and TRBJ2-3, with D unresolved. CDR1 and CDR2 (germline): SGHTA, FQGTGA. This CDR3 is 13 amino acids long. V was clipped by 2 bases and J by 3 bases, with 6 bases between them. The CDR3 is CASSLVPTDTQYF. CDR3 DNA: TGTGCCAGCAGCTTAGTCCCGACAGATACGCAGTATTTT.

The rearrangement uses TRBV11-3 and TRBJ2-3, with D uncertain. This CDR3 region has 13 residues. Trimming removed 2 bases at V and 8 bases at J, with 11 bases between. CDR1 and CDR2 (germline): SGHNT, YENEEA. CDR3 bases: TGTGCCAGCAGCTTAATGGGGTCAGTTACGCAGTATTTT. Translating it yields CASSLMGSVTQYF.

This clone was detected once. The genes are TRBV6-5 and TRBJ2-3, with no clear D. This CDR3 is 13 amino acids long. Germline CDR1 MNHEY, CDR2 SVGAGI. With 2 bases removed from V and 7 bases from J, the gap between germline ends came to 10 bases. The chain's CDR3 is CASSYTDGYTQYF. The CDR3 bases are TGTGCCAGCAGTTACACCGACGGCTATACGCAGTATTTT.

The CDR3: CASSWTGDPYEQYF. CDR3 bases: TGTGCCAGCAGCTGGACAGGGGATCCCTACGAGCAGTACTTC. The chain links TRBV5-6 to TRBJ2-7; 9 bases are a match to TRBD1. Germline CDR1 and CDR2: SGHDT and YYEEEE. CDR3 size: 14 residues. V gave up 3 bases and J gave up 2 bases; unmatched junction bases: 3.

The chain joins TRBV2 to TRBJ1-2; D remains unclear. Trimming removed 5 bases at V and 3 bases at J, with 13 bases between. Germline CDR1 and CDR2: SNHLY and FYNNEI. This CDR3 region has 14 residues. CDR3 coding DNA: TGTGCCAGCAGTCCCCGACGGATAGACTATGGCTACACCTTC. Amino acids: CASSPRRIDYGYTF.

This chain connects TRBV5-1 to TRBJ2-2; D unclear. The CDR3 is 14 residues long. In germline, CDR1 is SGHRS, CDR2 YFSETQ. V lost 1 base and J lost 4, with 8 bases in between. CDR3 sequence reads: CASSLWGSTGELFF. CDR3 DNA: TGCGCCAGCAGCTTGTGGGGAAGCACCGGGGAGCTGTTTTTT.

The chain recombines TRBV5-6 with TRBJ1-2; the D is unclear. The CDR3 covers 13 residues. Trimming shortened V by 0 bases and J by 8 bases, and 11 bases separated the two germline ends. Germline V gives CDR1 SGHDT, CDR2 YYEEEE. The CDR3: CASSLDRALGYTF. For the CDR3, the DNA is TGTGCCAGCAGCTTGGACCGGGCCTTGGGCTACACCTTC.

The V and J genes are TRBV18 and TRBJ2-7; TRBD2 agrees at 9 bases. CDR3 length equals 16 residues. Germline loops: CDR1 KGHSH, CDR2 LQKENI. V shed 0 bases, J shed 0 bases, and the junction held 3 bases outside the gene matches. CDR3 region: CASSPPGLANSYEQYF. The CDR3 bases are TGTGCCAGCTCACCACCGGGACTAGCCAACTCCTACGAGCAGTACTTC.

Only a few counts were recorded for this clone. This rearrangement joins TRBV7-6 to TRBJ2-2; D may be TRBD2 (7 bases). V was cut by 2 bases and J by 5 bases, with 12 bases left in between. Germline CDR1 is SGHVS and CDR2 is FNYEAQ. The CDR3 totals 15 residues. CDR3 in amino acids: CASSLRGAETGELFF. Written as DNA, the CDR3 is TGTGCCAGCAGCTTACGGGGGGCGGAGACCGGGGAGCTGTTTTTT.

This chain uses TRBV28 with TRBJ1-5; the match to TRBD1 covers 8 bases. V was clipped by 5 bases and J by 3 bases; unmatched bases: 3. CDR3 size: 14 residues. Germline V gene lookup returns CDR1 MDHEN and CDR2 SYDVKM. This CDR3 is CASSPGGPNQPQHF. The CDR3 DNA is TGTGCCAGCAGTCCAGGGGGCCCCAATCAGCCCCAGCATTTT. Filled out from reference TRBV28 and TRBJ1-5, the complete variable domain reads DVKVTQSSRYLVKRTGEKVFLECVQDMDHENMFWYRQDPGLGLRLIYFSYDVKMKEKGDIPEGYSVSREKKERFSLILESASTNQTSMYLCASSPGGPNQPQHFGDGTRLSIL.

V usage is TRBV7-3 and J usage is TRBJ1-1, with TRBD1 as a possible D gene (6 bases). Trimming stripped 1 base from V and 3 bases from J, with 18 bases between. Looked up from germline, CDR1 is SGHTA and CDR2 is FQGTGA. The CDR3 totals 17 residues. The CDR3 spells CASSLKGVSSGDTEAFF. CDR3 nucleotide sequence: TGTGCCAGCAGCTTAAAGGGGGTCAGCTCCGGGGACACTGAAGCTTTCTTT.

This clone was detected a few times. The V gene is TRBV12-5, the J gene TRBJ1-1; 9 bases fit TRBD1. Trimming at V came to 3 bases and at J to 5 bases, leaving 7 bases not matched to a gene. Germline CDR1 reads LGHNT; CDR2 reads FRNRAP. This CDR3 has 15 residues. The DNA for the CDR3 is TGTGCTAGTGGTTTCCCGGGACAGGGAGGGACTGAAGCTTTCTTT. This codes for CASGFPGQGGTEAFF.

This chain connects TRBV5-1 to TRBJ2-3, with 13 nucleotides matching TRBD2. Trimming removed 4 bases from V and 3 bases from J; junction bases left unmatched: 5. Germline CDR1 and CDR2: SGHRS and YFSETQ. The CDR3 spans 16 residues. The CDR3 spells CASSGGLAGATDTQYF. The CDR3 DNA follows: TGCGCCAGCAGCGGCGGACTAGCGGGGGCTACAGATACGCAGTATTTT.

This clone was seen just once. This chain uses TRBV5-6 with TRBJ2-5, with D maybe TRBD2 (7 bases). This CDR3 is built from 15 residues. Germline CDR1 SGHDT, CDR2 YYEEEE. With 7 bases removed from V and 2 bases from J, the gap between germline ends came to 18 bases. In DNA form, the CDR3 reads TGTGCCAGCTCATTGGGGGGGCAGGGGCAAGAGACCCAGTACTTC. It encodes CASSLGGQGQETQYF.

The rearrangement uses TRBV19 and TRBJ2-2; 13 bases map to TRBD2. Looked up from germline, CDR1 is LNHDA and CDR2 is SQIVND (reference sequence). The CDR3 spans 21 residues. Losses at the gene ends were 5 bases for V and 6 bases for J; bases not matched to a gene: 21. The CDR3 DNA follows: TGTGCCAGTAGTTCGTCCCCGGGACTAGCGGGATATTGGGGGCCGGCCGGGGAGCTGTTTTTT. As protein: CASSSSPGLAGYWGPAGELFF.

The CDR3 region is CASSLIGSPYEQYF. CDR3 nucleotides: TGTGCCAGCAGCTTGATAGGCAGCCCCTACGAGCAGTACTTC. The genes are TRBV5-6 and TRBJ2-7; D is unresolved. Trimming cost V 1 base and J 2 bases, with 10 bases left between them. The germline V gene has CDR1 SGHDT and CDR2 YYEEEE. The CDR3 covers 14 residues.

This clone was counted only a few times. The gene calls are TRBV6-1 and TRBJ1-2; D unresolved. Trimming cost V 4 bases and J 2 bases, with 8 bases left between them. Germline CDR1 and CDR2: MNHNS and SASEGT. This CDR3 is 13 amino acids long. CDR3 coding DNA: TGTGCCAGCAGTGCTGGACGGAACTATGGCTACACCTTC. Its protein is CASSAGRNYGYTF.

J is TRBJ1-4 and V is TRBV6-1, with D hard to call. Germline values: CDR1 MNHNS, CDR2 SASEGT. Trimming removed 7 bases at V and 3 bases at J, with 15 bases between. The CDR3 length is 15 residues. The CDR3 bases are TGTGCCAGCACCACGGGAGGCGCAGCTAATGAAAAACTGTTTTTT. This encodes CASTTGGAANEKLFF.

The V call is TRBV6-1, the J call TRBJ2-7; 9 nucleotides line up with TRBD1. CDR1 MNHNS and CDR2 SASEGT come from the germline V gene. The CDR3 consists of 14 residues. Trimming cost V 10 bases and J 1 base; bases outside gene matches: 8. The CDR3 is CATVPGTGSYEQYF. The CDR3 bases are TGTGCCACGGTTCCCGGGACAGGGTCCTACGAGCAGTACTTC.

The rearrangement links TRBV19 to TRBJ2-4; the match to TRBD1 covers 8 bases. J was trimmed by 0 bases and V by 4 bases; bases with no gene match: 5. Germline CDR1 is LNHDA and CDR2 is SQIVND (reference sequence). CDR3 size: 16 residues. CDR3 in amino acids: CASSSSGTGAKNIQYF. CDR3 DNA: TGTGCCAGTAGTAGTTCGGGGACAGGAGCCAAAAACATTCAGTACTTC.

The chain joins TRBV9 to TRBJ1-2; D call uncertain. There are 13 residues in the CDR3. Germline V gene lookup returns CDR1 SGDLS and CDR2 YYNGEE. Trimming took 1 base from V and 5 from J, leaving 9 bases between them. The CDR3, as DNA: TGTGCCAGCAGCGTACAGCCGGGTTATGGCTACACCTTC. Encoded protein: CASSVQPGYGYTF.

The sample holds one count of this clone. This sequence joins TRBV9 and TRBJ2-6, with D perhaps assigned TRBD1 or TRBD2 (5 bases each). The CDR3 is 17 residues long. V lost 0 bases and J 0 bases, leaving 10 bases between the germline ends. Germline V CDR1 and CDR2: SGDLS, YYNGEE. In DNA, the CDR3 is TGTGCCAGCAGCGTAGCGGGACGGTCCTCTGGGGCCAACGTCCTGACTTTC. Translated: CASSVAGRSSGANVLTF.

A single count supports this clone. The rearrangement joins TRBV28 to TRBJ2-7; 8 bases are shared with TRBD2. The CDR3 runs 15 residues. Germline V gene data show CDR1 as MDHEN and CDR2 as SYDVKM. Trimming at V came to 6 bases and at J to 1 base, leaving 8 bases not matched to a gene. The CDR3 DNA follows: TGTGCCAGCAGACCAGGGACTAGTTCATCCTACGAGCAGTACGTC. Its protein product is CASRPGTSSSYEQYV.

CDR3 nucleotides: TGCAGCGTTGGGGTGGATTTGGGTCAGCCCCAGCATTTT. Translating it yields CSVGVDLGQPQHF. J is TRBJ1-5 and V is TRBV29-1, with unresolved D. Germline V CDR1 and CDR2: SQVTM, ANQGSEA. CDR3 length equals 13 residues. V was clipped by 4 bases and J by 6 bases, with 13 bases between them. The whole variable domain, remainder taken from reference TRBV29-1 and TRBJ1-5, is SAVISQKPSRDICQRGTSLTIQCQVDSQVTMMFWYRQQPGQSLTLIATANQGSEATYESGFVIDKFPISRPNLTFSTLTVSNMSPEDSSIYLCSVGVDLGQPQHFGDGTRLSIL.

The chain joins TRBV4-1 to TRBJ2-4; D might be TRBD2 (5 bases). Trimming removed 4 bases at V and 0 bases at J, with 10 bases between. The CDR3 has 15 residues. Germline values: CDR1 MGHRA, CDR2 YSYEKL. The CDR3 sequence is CASSPLGLAKNIQYF. The CDR3 nucleotides read TGCGCCAGCAGCCCACTAGGACTAGCCAAAAACATTCAGTACTTC.